The 14 T cell receptor beta chains given below trace back to one sample, sequenced in a study of blood T cell repertoires in COVID-19 (dated by TCRdb to about 2020). Library creation used the immunoSEQ multiplex PCR assay. Here the immuneACCESS table is served through TCRdb, limited to in-frame sequences with V and J called. Missing clones are a known gap in these copies; in checked studies unresolved V genes cover under half, and the rest lacks a known reason. The sample records roughly 250,000 clones, 79% of which are singletons. In total, the top ten clones hold approximately 4% of the sample. The sample consisted of peripheral blood. The receptors here all came from a woman aged 40 to 50 with active or convalescent COVID-19.

This chain uses TRBV6-6 with TRBJ1-2, with D possibly being TRBD1 (5 bases). The CDR3 contains 13 residues. The V gene's germline CDR1 is MNHNY and CDR2 SVGAGI (reference sequence). Trimming left V 2 bases short and J 8 bases short, with 12 bases between. The CDR3 DNA follows: TGTGCCAGCAGTTACGGGGCAGGGCACGGCTACACCTTC. It is translated as CASSYGAGHGYTF.

This clone has just one count. V is TRBV7-2 and J is TRBJ1-5; 7 nucleotides match TRBD1. V trimming: 10 bases; J trimming: 0 bases; junction bases outside the gene matches: 3. Per the germline V gene, CDR1 is SGHTA and CDR2 is FQGNSA. The CDR3 runs 13 residues. CDR3 DNA: TGTGCCACCCAGGGGGGTAGCAATCAGCCCCAGCATTTT. It translates to CATQGGSNQPQHF.

V usage is TRBV2 and J usage is TRBJ2-3, with a tentative D call TRBD2 (5 bases). Germline V gene sequence: CDR1 SNHLY, CDR2 FYNNEI. The CDR3 is 13 amino acids. V was clipped by 7 bases and J by 2 bases, with 10 bases between them. CDR3 in amino acids: CASIEGFTDTQYF. CDR3 DNA: TGTGCCAGCATCGAGGGCTTCACAGATACGCAGTATTTT.

Comments on this clone: The DNA is omitted, as the CDR3 cannot be located on it reliably, and the CDR3 follows TCRdb's listing. The rearrangement links TRBV28 to TRBJ1-4; TRBD1, the table's D call, lacks a check against the DNA. The CDR3 is 16 amino acids long, termini counted. Per germline, CDR1 MDHEN and CDR2 SYDVKM. This CDR3 is CASSTSTGQVNEKLFF.

The chain has TRBV12-3 or TRBV12-4 and TRBJ2-3; TRBD1 might be the D (5 bases). V lost 6 bases, J lost 6 bases, and 7 bases lay in between. The CDR3 is 11 amino acids. CDR3 bases: TGTGCCAGCAGCTCAGGGGATACGCAGTATTTT. It translates to CASSSGDTQYF.

The J gene is TRBJ1-6, the V gene TRBV3-1 (or the pseudogene TRBV3-2); 8 nucleotides align to TRBD1. Unmatched junction bases numbered 5, after V lost 6 bases and J lost 7 bases. Germline CDR1 reads LGHDT; CDR2 reads YNNKEL (reference sequence). This CDR3 region has 14 residues. The CDR3 is CASRQTGDNSPLHF. Written as DNA, the CDR3 is TGTGCCAGCAGGCAGACAGGGGACAATTCACCCCTCCACTTT.

The V gene is TRBV19, the J gene TRBJ1-1; no definite D call. Germline V CDR1 and CDR2: LNHDA, SQIVND (reference sequence). Deletions cut 0 bases from V and 1 base from J, with 9 bases between. The CDR3 runs to 15 residues. The CDR3 nucleotides are TGTGCCAGTAGTATAGATCTGGCAGGGAACACTGAAGCTTTCTTT. Amino acids: CASSIDLAGNTEAFF.

This clone was observed once. J is TRBJ1-1 and V is TRBV27; 7 nucleotides align to TRBD1. The CDR3 loop spans 13 amino acids. V dropped 5 bases and J dropped 5; count of bases not matched to a gene: 5. Germline assignment: CDR1 MNHEY and CDR2 SMNVEV (reference sequence). Here the CDR3 reads CASSEGAWTEAFF. Here the CDR3 DNA reads TGTGCCAGCAGTGAGGGGGCTTGGACTGAAGCTTTCTTT.

CDR3 DNA sequence: TGTGCCAGCAGCCAAGACAGGGGGGCTTGGGGCTACACCTTC. This encodes CASSQDRGAWGYTF. V gene TRBV3-1 (or the pseudogene TRBV3-2) combines with J gene TRBJ1-2, with 7 bases aligning to TRBD1. The length of the CDR3 is 14 residues. Per the germline V gene, CDR1 is LGHDT and CDR2 is YNNKEL (reference sequence). V lost 0 bases, J lost 8 bases, and 6 bases stayed unmatched.

This clone was detected once. This sequence joins TRBV28 and TRBJ1-4, with 10 positions matching TRBD1. The CDR3 runs 16 residues. Germline V gives CDR1 MDHEN, CDR2 SYDVKM. The V gene end was trimmed by 5 bases and the J gene end by 2 bases; junction bases not matched to a gene: 5. The DNA of the CDR3 is TGTGCCAGCAGTGACAGGGGGCTGAGGACTAATGAAAAACTGTTTTTT. Encoded protein: CASSDRGLRTNEKLFF.

This sequence joins TRBV28 and TRBJ2-7; 10 positions match TRBD1. This CDR3 has 15 amino acids. Germline values: CDR1 MDHEN, CDR2 SYDVKM. V shed 6 bases, J shed 2 bases, and the junction held 7 bases outside the gene matches. The DNA for the CDR3 is TGTGCCAGCAGAACCGGGACAGGGGCGGCCTACGAGCAGTACGTC. Amino acids: CASRTGTGAAYEQYV.

The genes are TRBV19 and TRBJ1-2; D is unresolved. V lost 7 bases and J lost 3, with 9 bases in between. Germline values: CDR1 LNHDA, CDR2 SQIVND (reference sequence). This CDR3 region has 12 residues. The chain's CDR3 is CASKGEDYGYTF. The CDR3 DNA reads TGTGCCAGTAAGGGAGAAGACTATGGCTACACCTTC.

The chain joins TRBV5-1 to TRBJ2-3; 12 bases are a match to TRBD2. The germline V gene has CDR1 SGHRS and CDR2 YFSETQ. The CDR3 runs 18 residues. Germline trimming cut 2 bases from V and 0 bases from J; bases unmatched to any gene: 7. CDR3: CASSLETSGGVSTDTQYF. The CDR3, as DNA: TGCGCCAGCAGCTTAGAGACTAGCGGGGGCGTTAGCACAGATACGCAGTATTTT.

The rearrangement links TRBV11-2 to TRBJ2-2; no clear D. The CDR3 runs to 13 residues. Trimming took 5 bases from V and 5 from J, leaving 9 bases between them. Germline CDR1 reads SGHAT; CDR2 reads FQNNGV. DNA for the CDR3: TGTGCCAGCAGCCCTCTCGGTACCGGGGAGCTGTTTTTT. Translation: CASSPLGTGELFF.